This record looks at one TCR beta chain sequence and its context. The antigen remains undetermined. One entry per CDR3 protein, called by TCRdb with MiXCR from the 5' RACE reads. Among about 430,000 distinct CDR3 sequences, 20% to 30% were seen once, and the ten largest hold around 8.8%. The data originate from a study of T-cell memory formation after mild COVID-19. Study conclusions and caveats: Later expanders leaned CD4+, whereas clones that contracted between day 15 and 85 were balanced CD4/CD8.

CDR3 size: 15 residues. The ends were cut back, 0 bases at V and 8 bases at J, with 14 bases in the middle. CDR1 is KGHDR, CDR2 SFDVKD, per germline. Material: PBMCs or a T cell subset sorted from them (not recorded which). The origin of this receptor is an adult woman who had mild COVID-19 (a few samples of this study predate the infection). Cell type and time point are not known. V gene TRBV24-1 combines with J gene TRBJ2-3; possibly TRBD1 for D (5 bases). The CDR3 loop reads CATSDLMTAPGTQYF. The CDR3 DNA reads TGTGCCACCAGTGATTTGATGACAGCCCCGGGTACGCAGTATTTT.